The 30 T cell receptor beta chains reported below all come from one sample, sequenced in a study of CD8+ T cells in alopecia areata. Treatment meaning: oral pan-JAK inhibitor, 5-10 mg twice daily. Extracted RNA was reverse transcribed, and the resulting cDNA served as sequencing template. Measured with immunoSEQ multiplex PCR; TCRdb has only the in-frame clones, and not every one. Found here are a few hundred thousand clones, 35% to 40% of them singletons; the top ten hold 0.45% to 0.55%. The sample here was CD4+ T cells sorted from blood, taken between weeks 30 and 35, from a patient treated with tofacitinib. The receptors derive from a human donor with alopecia areata.

This clone occurred a few times. The genes are TRBV7-9 and TRBJ1-5; D not certain. The CDR3 is made up of 13 amino acids. Deletions cut 3 bases from V and 9 bases from J, with 12 bases between. The V gene's germline CDR1 is SEHNR and CDR2 FQNEAQ (reference sequence). This chain's CDR3 is CASSLVSQGPQHF. CDR3 nucleotide sequence: TGTGCCAGCAGCTTGGTCAGCCAAGGGCCCCAGCATTTT.

The V call is TRBV6-6, the J call TRBJ2-2, with TRBD2 matching over 11 bases. The V and J ends lost 5 bases and 7 bases, in that order; junction bases with no gene match: 3. The CDR3 loop spans 14 amino acids. CDR1 and CDR2 (germline): MNHNY, SVGAGI (reference sequence). This CDR3 is CASSVAGGRGELFF. CDR3 nucleotide sequence: TGTGCCAGCAGTGTAGCGGGGGGGCGCGGGGAGCTGTTTTTT.

This clone was found many times. This chain connects TRBV4-2 to TRBJ2-4, with a possible D match to TRBD2 (6 bases). Trimming removed 1 base at V and 6 bases at J, with 10 bases between. This CDR3 comprises 14 residues. CDR1 is LGHNA and CDR2 is YNFKEQ in the germline V gene. CDR3 sequence (DNA): TGTGCCAGCAGCCAAGGTAGTAGCGGAAACATTCAGTACTTC. Amino acids: CASSQGSSGNIQYF.

This clone was seen more than once but under ten times. The rearrangement joins TRBV14 to TRBJ2-3; D possibly corresponds to TRBD2 (5 bases). The length of the CDR3 is 17 residues. The V end was cut by 4 bases, the J end by 3 bases, with 20 bases between. CDR1 and CDR2 (germline): SGHDN, FVKESK. Written as DNA, the CDR3 is TGTGCCAGCAGCCTATTGGGGAGCAGTGTAAGGACAGATACGCAGTATTTT. Protein: CASSLLGSSVRTDTQYF.

This CDR3 reads CASSELMNLGNQPQHF. DNA of the CDR3: TGTGCCAGCAGTGAATTAATGAATCTCGGCAATCAGCCCCAGCATTTT. V is TRBV6-1 and J is TRBJ1-5; D unclear. Between the trimmed V and J ends, which lost 2 bases and 2 bases, there was a span of 13 bases. The CDR3 spans 16 residues. Germline CDR1 and CDR2: MNHNS and SASEGT.

This chain joins TRBV5-1 and TRBJ1-1, with a tentative D call TRBD1 (6 bases). The V gene lost 4 bases and the J gene lost 8 bases, with 15 bases spanning the gap. The CDR3 loop spans 13 amino acids. Germline loops: CDR1 SGHRS, CDR2 YFSETQ. This CDR3 is CASSPRDTSEAFF. CDR3 DNA sequence: TGCGCCAGCAGCCCTCGGGACACCTCCGAAGCTTTCTTT.

The chain recombines TRBV13 with TRBJ1-6; the match to TRBD1 covers 9 bases. Germline trimming cut 3 bases from V and 9 bases from J; bases unmatched to any gene: 9. The V gene's germline CDR1 is PRHDT and CDR2 FYEKMQ (reference sequence). This CDR3 region has 16 residues. In nucleotides, the CDR3 is TGTGCCAGCAGCTTGGGAACCACAGGGGGCAGTTCACCCCTCCACTTT. Its translation is CASSLGTTGGSSPLHF.

This clone appeared a single time. This rearrangement joins TRBV6-5 to TRBJ2-3; the match to TRBD1 covers 7 bases. From germline, CDR1 is MNHEY and CDR2 SVGAGI. V was pared by 6 bases and J by 4 bases, with 10 bases of the junction left unmatched. The CDR3 consists of 15 residues. CDR3 protein: CASSLQTGFSDTQYF. The CDR3 nucleotides are TGTGCCAGCAGCCTACAGACAGGGTTTTCAGATACGCAGTATTTT.

The chain combines TRBV30 with TRBJ1-2; 12 bases match TRBD1. Germline V CDR1 and CDR2: GTSNPN, SVGIG (reference sequence). The trim removed 4 bases at V and 7 bases at J, leaving 10 bases unmatched. This CDR3 spans 15 amino acids. The CDR3 loop reads CAWTPPGTGGVGYTF. In DNA, the CDR3 is TGTGCCTGGACCCCCCCCGGGACAGGGGGCGTTGGCTACACCTTC.

This clone was observed a few times. This chain connects TRBV6-5 to TRBJ1-3, with 7 bases aligning to TRBD1. The length of the CDR3 is 15 residues. The V gene end was trimmed by 2 bases and the J gene end by 7 bases; junction bases not matched to a gene: 8. Per the germline V gene, CDR1 is MNHEY and CDR2 is SVGAGI. CDR3 in amino acids: CASSYVAGGTNTIYF. CDR3 coding DNA: TGTGCCAGCAGTTACGTGGCAGGGGGAACGAACACCATATATTTT.

The V and J genes are TRBV11-1 and TRBJ2-7; TRBD1 agrees at 7 bases. The CDR3 runs to 16 residues. With 3 bases clipped from V and 4 bases from J, the junction kept 12 bases outside the gene matches. CDR1 is SGHAT, CDR2 FQDESV, per germline (reference sequence). CDR3 DNA: TGTGCCAGCAGCTTGGGAACGACAGGGCGAAGATACGAGCAGTACTTC. Translated, it gives CASSLGTTGRRYEQYF.

This clone has a handful of counts. The same CDR3 can be traced to other DNA sequences in this sample. This sequence joins TRBV29-1 and TRBJ1-1, with 10 nucleotides matching TRBD1. CDR1 is SQVTM and CDR2 is ANQGSEA in the germline V gene. The CDR3 covers 12 residues. V gave up 7 bases and J gave up 5 bases; unmatched junction bases: 4. This CDR3 reads CSGGQGGTEAFF. In nucleotides, the CDR3 is TGCAGCGGCGGACAGGGGGGGACTGAAGCTTTCTTT.

The chain employs TRBV2 and TRBJ2-1; D uncertain. Trimming took off 4 bases at V and 3 bases at J, with 16 bases between the two ends. The germline gives CDR1 SNHLY, CDR2 FYNNEI. The CDR3 is made up of 16 amino acids. CDR3 in DNA: TGTGCCAGCAGTGGCCCACCGGTGGGCGGCTACAATGAGCAGTTCTTC. Its translation: CASSGPPVGGYNEQFF. The full variable domain, in which reference TRBV2 and TRBJ2-1 provide the parts outside the CDR3, is EPEVTQTPSHQVTQMGQEVILRCVPISNHLYFYWYRQILGQKVEFLVSFYNNEISEKSEIFDDQFSVERPDGSNFTLKIRSTKLEDSAMYFCASSGPPVGGYNEQFFGPGTRLTVL.

This clone was detected a few times. The same CDR3 can be traced to other DNA sequences in this sample. The genes are TRBV5-1 and TRBJ2-3; D not resolved. Per the germline V gene, CDR1 is SGHRS and CDR2 is YFSETQ. V was clipped by 0 bases and J by 0 bases, with 5 bases between them. The CDR3 loop spans 14 amino acids. CDR3 sequence reads: CASSLDPSTDTQYF. For the CDR3, the DNA is TGCGCCAGCAGCTTGGATCCGAGCACAGATACGCAGTATTTT. Complete variable domain (other parts from reference TRBV5-1 and TRBJ2-3): KAGVTQTPRYLIKTRGQQVTLSCSPISGHRSVSWYQQTPGQGLQFLFEYFSETQRNKGNFPGRFSGRQFSNSRSEMNVSTLELGDSALYLCASSLDPSTDTQYFGPGTRLTVL.

Only a few counts were recorded for this clone. The rearrangement links TRBV4-1 to TRBJ1-1; D possibly corresponds to TRBD1 (6 bases). Trimming left V 3 bases short and J 5 bases short, with 10 bases between. The CDR3 extends over 13 amino acids. Germline V lookup: CDR1 MGHRA, CDR2 YSYEKL. The CDR3 spells CASSHLDRTEAFF. CDR3 DNA sequence: TGCGCCAGCAGCCACCTAGACAGGACTGAAGCTTTCTTT.

This clone was seen only a few times. This chain joins TRBV29-1 and TRBJ2-7, with D tentatively TRBD1 (7 bases). Trimming removed 1 base from V and 5 bases from J, with 21 bases in between. This CDR3 comprises 16 residues. CDR1 is SQVTM, CDR2 ANQGSEA, per germline. This CDR3 is CSVEGWGDSLRDEQYF. For the CDR3, the DNA is TGCAGCGTTGAAGGGTGGGGGGACAGCCTTCGGGACGAGCAGTACTTC.

This clone showed up just a few times. The chain couples TRBV9 to TRBJ2-7; TRBD1 agrees at 7 bases. Germline V gives CDR1 SGDLS, CDR2 YYNGEE. V lost 4 bases, J lost 5 bases, and 9 bases stayed unmatched. This CDR3 comprises 14 residues. This CDR3 is CASSPRTGSNEQYF. CDR3 DNA: TGTGCCAGCAGCCCCAGGACAGGTTCTAACGAGCAGTACTTC.

The rearrangement uses TRBV5-1 and TRBJ1-1; D gene unclear. Trimming cost V 2 bases and J 1 base, with 12 bases left between them. CDR1 is SGHRS and CDR2 is YFSETQ in the germline V gene. The CDR3 sequence is 15 residues long. The CDR3 DNA sequence: TGCGCCAGCAGCTTCCTTGCCTCGGAGAACACTGAAGCTTTCTTT. Translated, it gives CASSFLASENTEAFF.

The chain is built from TRBV30 and TRBJ2-1; 9 positions agree with TRBD1. CDR1 is GTSNPN, CDR2 SVGIG, per germline (reference sequence). V was clipped by 3 bases and J by 0 bases; unmatched bases: 6. The CDR3 covers 16 residues. The CDR3 loop reads CAWRAQGAISYNEQFF. The CDR3 nucleotides read TGTGCCTGGAGGGCACAGGGGGCTATCTCCTACAATGAGCAGTTCTTC.

The chain combines TRBV5-1 with TRBJ2-2; a weak D match, TRBD1 (6 bases). Trimming pared 6 bases from V and 2 bases from J, leaving 14 bases between. Per germline, CDR1 SGHRS and CDR2 YFSETQ. CDR3 length: 15 amino acids. CDR3 DNA sequence: TGCGCCAGCAACCCGATACAGGGAAACACCGGGGAGCTGTTTTTT. It is translated as CASNPIQGNTGELFF. The whole variable domain, remainder taken from reference TRBV5-1 and TRBJ2-2, is KAGVTQTPRYLIKTRGQQVTLSCSPISGHRSVSWYQQTPGQGLQFLFEYFSETQRNKGNFPGRFSGRQFSNSRSEMNVSTLELGDSALYLCASNPIQGNTGELFFGEGSRLTVL.

This clone showed up just a few times. The gene calls are TRBV5-1 and TRBJ2-1; TRBD1 agrees at 9 bases. The CDR3 loop spans 16 amino acids. Germline CDR1 is SGHRS and CDR2 is YFSETQ. After removal of 4 bases from V and 3 bases from J, the junction contained 8 bases not matched to a gene. CDR3 sequence: CASSRSTGQGYNEQFF. Here the CDR3 DNA reads TGCGCCAGCAGCCGAAGTACGGGACAGGGCTACAATGAGCAGTTCTTC.

This clone came up a few times. V and J are TRBV6-1 and TRBJ2-1, with 7 bases aligning to TRBD2. Germline values: CDR1 MNHNS, CDR2 SASEGT. With 5 bases clipped from V and 4 bases from J, the junction kept 8 bases outside the gene matches. The length of the CDR3 is 15 residues. The chain's CDR3 is CASSNRTSRYNEQFF. For the CDR3, the DNA is TGTGCCAGCAGTAATCGGACTAGTAGGTACAATGAGCAGTTCTTC.

In the case of this clone: Other DNA sequences in this specimen translate into the identical CDR3. The rearrangement links TRBV7-9 to TRBJ1-2; no clear D. Trimming stripped 1 base from V and 7 bases from J, with 7 bases between. The CDR3 extends over 12 amino acids. CDR1 and CDR2 from the germline V gene are SEHNR and FQNEAQ (reference sequence). The CDR3 nucleotides are TGTGCCAGCAGCTTAGAGCGAATTGGCTACACCTTC. Its translation: CASSLERIGYTF.

This chain links TRBV30 with TRBJ1-3, with 7 bases matching TRBD1. Germline lookup yields CDR1 GTSNPN and CDR2 SVGIG (reference sequence). The CDR3 extends over 14 amino acids. V shed 5 bases and J 0 bases; nucleotides not matched to a gene: 4. CDR3 protein: CAWQGGSSGNTIYF. CDR3 in DNA: TGTGCCTGGCAGGGGGGTTCCTCTGGAAACACCATATATTTT.

This clone has a handful of counts. This chain links TRBV4-1 with TRBJ2-1; 11 positions agree with TRBD2. Germline V gene data show CDR1 as MGHRA and CDR2 as YSYEKL. The CDR3 loop spans 17 amino acids. The junction had 10 bases not matched to a gene; V was cut back by 4 bases and J by 5 bases. This CDR3 is CASSRALTSGSHNEQFF. The CDR3 region has the DNA TGCGCCAGCAGCCGAGCCCTAACTAGCGGGAGCCACAATGAGCAGTTCTTC.

This clone was counted ten times or more. The rearrangement joins TRBV4-1 to TRBJ1-2; tentatively, D is TRBD1 (6 bases). Germline V lookup: CDR1 MGHRA, CDR2 YSYEKL. V lost 0 bases and J lost 5, with 13 bases in between. The CDR3 length is 15 residues. CDR3 sequence reads: CASSQDLGAGYGYTF. The CDR3 DNA sequence: TGCGCCAGCAGCCAAGATTTGGGGGCTGGGTATGGCTACACCTTC.

This clone came up a few times. The chain combines TRBV7-9 with TRBJ1-5, with D unclear. Germline values: CDR1 SEHNR, CDR2 FQNEAQ (reference sequence). Trimming stripped 1 base from V and 0 bases from J, with 10 bases between. This CDR3 region has 16 residues. This chain's CDR3 is CASSLGAGSSNQPQHF. The CDR3 DNA reads TGTGCCAGCAGCTTAGGGGCCGGCAGTAGCAATCAGCCCCAGCATTTT.

This clone has just a few counts. V is TRBV4-1 and J is TRBJ2-2; a weak D match, TRBD1 (6 bases). Per the germline V gene, CDR1 is MGHRA and CDR2 is YSYEKL. Trimming shortened V by 8 bases and J by 0 bases, and 10 bases separated the two germline ends. The CDR3 is 14 amino acids. The CDR3 nucleotides read TGCGCCAGCCAGAGGGACACGAACACCGGGGAGCTGTTTTTT. Protein product: CASQRDTNTGELFF.

This chain connects TRBV6-6 to TRBJ2-2, with TRBD1 as a possible D gene (6 bases). Trimming pared 6 bases from V and 3 bases from J, leaving 14 bases between. Germline V CDR1 and CDR2: MNHNY, SVGAGI (reference sequence). The CDR3 has 15 residues. The DNA of the CDR3 is TGTGCCAGCAGACACGGGACACGCGACACCGGGGAGCTGTTTTTT. Encoded protein: CASRHGTRDTGELFF.

In its sample, this clone was seen a few times. The chain couples TRBV7-9 to TRBJ2-1; the D call may be TRBD1 or TRBD2 (5 bases each). Germline values: CDR1 SEHNR, CDR2 FQNEAQ (reference sequence). Deletions cut 4 bases from V and 4 bases from J, with 14 bases between. The CDR3 is made up of 15 amino acids. As DNA, the CDR3 is TGTGCCAGCAGCTATTCGGGACCGCAGTACAATGAGCAGTTCTTC. Its protein is CASSYSGPQYNEQFF. Based on the CDR3 plus reference TRBV7-9 and TRBJ2-1, the full variable domain is DTGVSQNPRHKITKRGQNVTFRCDPISEHNRLYWYRQTLGQGPEFLTYFQNEAQLEKSRLLSDRFSAERPKGSFSTLEIQRTEQGDSAMYLCASSYSGPQYNEQFFGPGTRLTVL.